This entry describes one TCR beta chain. The data stem from a study of T cell changes during pregnancy in multiple sclerosis. TCRdb's copy holds only in-frame clones and misses some; the assay was immunoSEQ multiplex PCR. The sample contains around 120,000 clones, roughly 90% of which appear only once. The V segment lost 5 bases and the J segment 5 bases; nucleotides outside the gene matches: 13. Germline lookup yields CDR1 SGHVS and CDR2 FQNEAQ. This CDR3 is built from 16 residues. This sequence originates from a female donor with multiple sclerosis, enrolled in a pregnancy study. The J gene is TRBJ2-7, the V gene TRBV7-8, with 9 bases that match TRBD1. Sequenced material: peripheral blood, taken after pregnancy. CDR3 protein: CASSPRVRDRVHEQYF. As DNA, the CDR3 is TGTGCCAGCAGCCCCCGGGTTCGGGACAGGGTACACGAGCAGTACTTC.